This T cell receptor beta chain was documented in a study of shared clonotypes between healthy human individuals. About the research overall: Each donor's CD4 naive and CD4 memory cells filled three plates apiece, CD8 naive two, and CD8 memory one.

Donors were Caucasian adults residing in Nashville, Tennessee, USA. The assay was immunoSEQ multiplex PCR, and TCRdb's table has in-frame clones only and misses some. The data show around 750,000 clones, less than 85% seen once. This CDR3 spans 13 amino acids. Germline CDR1 is MRHNA and CDR2 is SNTAGT. V lost 0 bases, J lost 7 bases, and 7 bases lay in between. This clone was seen a handful of times. Sequencing was carried out using memory CD4+ T cells sorted from blood. Regarding subset: CD45RA-negative fraction. The gene calls are TRBV6-4 and TRBJ2-1; D ambiguous. This clonotype was sampled from a woman under 40 in good health. The DNA for the CDR3 is TGTGCCAGCAGTGACTCCAACCTGAATGAGCAGTTCTTC. It encodes CASSDSNLNEQFF.